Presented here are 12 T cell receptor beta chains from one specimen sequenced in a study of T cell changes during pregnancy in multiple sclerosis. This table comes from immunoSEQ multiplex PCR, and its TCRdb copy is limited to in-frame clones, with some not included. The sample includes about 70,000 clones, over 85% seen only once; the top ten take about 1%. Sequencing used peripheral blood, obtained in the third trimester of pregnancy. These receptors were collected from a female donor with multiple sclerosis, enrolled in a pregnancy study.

The CDR3 loop is CASSIRAGGSFSYTF. Here the CDR3 DNA reads TGTGCCAGTAGTATCCGGGCAGGGGGCAGCTTTAGCTACACCTTC. V gene TRBV19 combines with J gene TRBJ1-2; TRBD1 matches at 8 bases. The germline V gene encodes CDR1 LNHDA and CDR2 SQIVND (reference sequence). This CDR3 is 15 amino acids long. Trimming removed 3 bases from V and 9 bases from J; junction bases left unmatched: 12.

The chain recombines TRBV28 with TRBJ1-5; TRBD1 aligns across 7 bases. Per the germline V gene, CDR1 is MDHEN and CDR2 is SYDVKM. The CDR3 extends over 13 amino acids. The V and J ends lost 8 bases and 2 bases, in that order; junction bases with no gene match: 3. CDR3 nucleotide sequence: TGTGCCAGCTACACAGGGGGCAATCAGCCCCAGCATTTT. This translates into CASYTGGNQPQHF.

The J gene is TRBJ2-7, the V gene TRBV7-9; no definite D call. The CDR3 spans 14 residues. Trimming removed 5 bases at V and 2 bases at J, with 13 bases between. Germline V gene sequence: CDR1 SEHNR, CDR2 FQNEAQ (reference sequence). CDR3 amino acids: CASSPVGPPYEQYF. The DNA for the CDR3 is TGTGCCAGCAGCCCGGTGGGCCCCCCCTACGAGCAGTACTTC.

The CDR3 nucleotides are TGTGCCAGCAGCTTCTTATCGGGGACCTACGAGCAGTACTTC. This codes for CASSFLSGTYEQYF. This chain uses TRBV7-2 with TRBJ2-7; a weak D match, TRBD2 (5 bases). CDR3 length equals 14 residues. Germline V lookup: CDR1 SGHTA, CDR2 FQGNSA. V shed 3 bases and J shed 2 bases, with 11 bases lying between them.

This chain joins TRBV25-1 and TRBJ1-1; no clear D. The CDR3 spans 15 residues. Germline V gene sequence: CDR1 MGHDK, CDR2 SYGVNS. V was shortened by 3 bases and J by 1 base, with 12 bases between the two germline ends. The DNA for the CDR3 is TGTGCCAGCAGTGAGGAGGGCCTTAGGAACACTGAAGCTTTCTTT. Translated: CASSEEGLRNTEAFF.

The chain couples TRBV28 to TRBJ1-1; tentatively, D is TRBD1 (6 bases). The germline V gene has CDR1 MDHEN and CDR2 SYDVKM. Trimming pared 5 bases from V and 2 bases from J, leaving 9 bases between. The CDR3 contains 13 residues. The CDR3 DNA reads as TGTGCCAGCAGTCCACAGGGCAACACTGAAGCTTTCTTT. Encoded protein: CASSPQGNTEAFF.

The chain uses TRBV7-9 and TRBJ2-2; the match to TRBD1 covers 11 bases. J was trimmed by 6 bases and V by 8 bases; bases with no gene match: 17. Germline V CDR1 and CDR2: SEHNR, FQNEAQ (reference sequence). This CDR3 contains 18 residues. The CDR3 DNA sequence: TGTGCCAGCGGCCAAGCGTCCGGGACAGGGGGAAGTTCCGGGGAGCTGTTTTTT. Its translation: CASGQASGTGGSSGELFF.

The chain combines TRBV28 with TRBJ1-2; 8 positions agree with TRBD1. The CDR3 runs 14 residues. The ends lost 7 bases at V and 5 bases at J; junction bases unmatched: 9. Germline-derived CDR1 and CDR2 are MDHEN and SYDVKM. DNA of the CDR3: TGTGCCAGCACTATTACAGGGGGGGAATATGGCTACACCTTC. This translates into CASTITGGEYGYTF.

CDR3 DNA: TGTGCCAGTAGTGATGGCGGGAGGGCCCTCACAGATACGCAGTATTTT. Translated, it gives CASSDGGRALTDTQYF. This rearrangement joins TRBV19 to TRBJ2-3, with 9 bases matching TRBD2. The trim removed 5 bases at V and 2 bases at J, leaving 8 bases unmatched. Germline-derived CDR1 and CDR2 are LNHDA and SQIVND (reference sequence). The CDR3 covers 16 residues.

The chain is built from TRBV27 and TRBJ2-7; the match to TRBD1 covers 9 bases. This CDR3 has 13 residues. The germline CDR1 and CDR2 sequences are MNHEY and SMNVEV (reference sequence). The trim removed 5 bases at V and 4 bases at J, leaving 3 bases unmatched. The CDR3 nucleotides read TGTGCCAGCAGTAGGGGACAGGGATACGAGCAGTACTTC. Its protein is CASSRGQGYEQYF.

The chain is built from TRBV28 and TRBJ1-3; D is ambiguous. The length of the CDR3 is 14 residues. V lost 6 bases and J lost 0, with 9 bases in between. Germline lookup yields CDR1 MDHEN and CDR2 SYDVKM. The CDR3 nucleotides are TGTGCCAGCAGCTGGACTGCCTCTGGAAACACCATATATTTT. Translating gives CASSWTASGNTIYF.

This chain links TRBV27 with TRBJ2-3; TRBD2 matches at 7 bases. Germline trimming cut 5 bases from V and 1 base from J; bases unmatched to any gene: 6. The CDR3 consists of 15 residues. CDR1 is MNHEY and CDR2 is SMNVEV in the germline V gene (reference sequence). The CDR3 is CASSLAVAGTDTQYF. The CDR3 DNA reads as TGTGCCAGCAGTCTAGCGGTGGCTGGCACAGATACGCAGTATTTT.